Listed below are T cell receptor beta chains from one sample, sequenced in a study of OX40 agonist ivuxolimab in advanced cancers. Data came from immunoSEQ multiplex PCR; TCRdb stores just in-frame clones and leaves some out. The sample yields 20,000 or so clones, about 81% seen once. The material sequenced was CD4+ or CD8+ T cells sorted from blood, taken in a trial of the OX40 agonist ivuxolimab. The receptors derive from an adult with an advanced solid tumor such as melanoma, head and neck, liver or kidney cancer. Both conserved end residues are part of each CDR3. The D gene is left open where the match is weak. Rows may omit the clone size; those that give it use once, few, many or a size class.

>TRBV12-2|-|TRBJ2-3|-
TGTGCAAGTCGCTTAGCTTTTAGCGGGGGGAACACAGATACGCAGTATTTT
CASRLAFSGGNTDTQYF
>TRBV10-2|-|TRBJ2-7|TRBD1
TGCGCCAGCAATCTACAGGGGGAAGAGTACGAGCAGTACTTC
CASNLQGEEYEQYF
>TRBV5-1|-|TRBJ2-5|-
TGCGCCAGCAGCTTCTCCGGAGGAGGGCAAGAGACCCAGTACTTC
CASSFSGGGQETQYF
>TRBV5-1|-|TRBJ2-7|-
TGCGCCAGCAGCTCTCAGGGCTACGAGCAGTACTTC
CASSSQGYEQYF
>TRBV19|-|TRBJ1-1|-
TGTGCCAGTAGTATGTCTCCGGGGGACACTGAAGCTTTCTTT
CASSMSPGDTEAFF
>TRBV13|few|TRBJ2-1|TRBD2
TGTGCCAGCAGCCCAAAGACTAGCGGGAATCCCAATGAGCAGTTCTTC
CASSPKTSGNPNEQFF
>TRBV6-6|-|TRBJ1-2|TRBD1
TGTGCCAGCAAAGATCCGGGACAGAACTATGGCTACACCTTC
CASKDPGQNYGYTF
>TRBV6-1|once|TRBJ2-7|-
TGTGCCAGCAGGGAACTCTACGAGCAGTACTTC
CASRELYEQYF
>TRBV19|few|TRBJ1-5|-
TGTGCCAGTAGTACCCATCAGCCCCAGCATTTT
CASSTHQPQHF
>TRBV19|-|TRBJ1-4|-
TGTGCCAGTAGTCCCGGGACACAACCCGAAAAACTGTTTTTT
CASSPGTQPEKLFF
>TRBV6-1|-|TRBJ1-3|-
TGTGCCAGCGAGGCCTCCTCTGGAAACACCATATATTTT
CASEASSGNTIYF
>TRBV18|-|TRBJ1-2|-
TGTGCCAGCTCATACGTTGGCGGCTACACCTTC
CASSYVGGYTF
>TRBV5-1|-|TRBJ2-1|-
TGCGCCAGCAGCTTGTCAGGGAGGGAGCAGTTCTTC
CASSLSGREQFF
>TRBV19|-|TRBJ2-5|TRBD2
TGTGCCAGTAGTAAAGCGGGGGGCCGGGAGACCCAGTACTTC
CASSKAGGRETQYF
>TRBV5-1|once|TRBJ2-3|TRBD2
TGCGCCAGCAGCGCCCGACTAGCGGGGGGCACAGATACGCAGTATTTT
CASSARLAGGTDTQYF
>TRBV27|-|TRBJ2-7|-
TGTGCCAGCAGTCCCTATCCGACAGGTGCCTACGAGCAGTACTTC
CASSPYPTGAYEQYF
>TRBV19|-|TRBJ1-3|-
TGTGCCAGTAGTGGGGGAGGACCTGGAAACACCATATATTTT
CASSGGGPGNTIYF
>TRBV5-1|-|TRBJ2-2|-
TGCGCCAGCAGCTTGTTAGAGGGAGGCACCGGGGAGCTGTTTTTT
CASSLLEGGTGELFF
>TRBV19|-|TRBJ2-7|TRBD2
TGTGCCAGTAGTCCACTAGCGGGCATGAGCTCCTACGAGCAGTACTTC
CASSPLAGMSSYEQYF
>TRBV4-1|-|TRBJ1-4|TRBD1
TGCGCCAGCAGCCGAACAGGGGGAACTAATGAAAAACTGTTTTTT
CASSRTGGTNEKLFF
>TRBV15|-|TRBJ1-5|-
TGTGCCACCAGCAGAGAGGATAGGGATCAGCCCCAGCATTTT
CATSREDRDQPQHF
>TRBV18|-|TRBJ1-3|-
TGTGCCAGCTCACCACCAGCAGGGTCCGGAAACACCATATATTTT
CASSPPAGSGNTIYF
>TRBV5-1|-|TRBJ2-3|-
TGCGCCAGCAGCTTGGAAGGGAATCCCACAGATACGCAGTATTTT
CASSLEGNPTDTQYF
>TRBV11-2|-|TRBJ2-7|TRBD1
TGTGCCAGCAGCTTAGCGGCAGGGGGCGCTTCCGAGCAGTACTTC
CASSLAAGGASEQYF